The next 10 T cell receptor beta chains were all read from a single sample in a study of cytomegalovirus exposure and HLA in healthy donors. PCR amplification relied on 60 Vbeta primers (plus 13 Jbeta primers). The method was immunoSEQ multiplex PCR; TCRdb's version includes in-frame clones alone and lacks a portion of them. There are roughly 240,000 clones in the sample; 82% occur only once, and 5% to 6.5% lies in the top ten. The sample comprised PBMCs. The receptors come from a woman aged 35 to 49 in good health and CMV-seropositive.

The J gene is TRBJ1-1, the V gene TRBV10-3, with 7 nucleotides matching TRBD1. The germline V gene encodes CDR1 ENHRY and CDR2 SYGVKD. Trimming at V came to 5 bases and at J to 2 bases, leaving 2 bases not matched to a gene. The CDR3 is made up of 13 amino acids. The CDR3 nucleotides read TGTGCCATCAGTAGGGACAGCAACACTGAAGCTTTCTTT. This codes for CAISRDSNTEAFF.

The chain uses TRBV12-5 and TRBJ1-2; TRBD1 aligns across 10 bases. V shed 6 bases and J 1 base; nucleotides not matched to a gene: 5. CDR1 is LGHNT and CDR2 is FRNRAP in the germline V gene. The CDR3 spans 15 residues. CDR3 nucleotides: TGTGCTAGTGGGCCACGGGACAGGGGTAACTATGGCTACACCTTC. This sequence encodes CASGPRDRGNYGYTF.

V usage is TRBV15 and J usage is TRBJ1-2; tentatively, D is TRBD1 (5 bases). Trimming shortened V by 3 bases and J by 3 bases, and 8 bases separated the two germline ends. CDR1 is LNHNV and CDR2 is YYDKDF in the germline V gene (reference sequence). This CDR3 is 13 amino acids long. The chain's CDR3 is CATSRDIYYGYTF. The CDR3 DNA reads TGTGCCACCAGCAGGGACATATACTATGGCTACACCTTC.

The chain has TRBV9 and TRBJ1-3; TRBD1 might be the D (6 bases). This CDR3 comprises 17 residues. V lost 2 bases, J lost 0 bases, and 15 bases lay in between. Germline assignment: CDR1 SGDLS and CDR2 YYNGEE. DNA for the CDR3: TGTGCCAGCAGCGTTTCCTCTACAGGGCCCTCTGGAAACACCATATATTTT. Encoded protein: CASSVSSTGPSGNTIYF.

The chain recombines TRBV9 with TRBJ2-5; 7 bases agree with TRBD1. Germline V gene sequence: CDR1 SGDLS, CDR2 YYNGEE. V trimming: 4 bases; J trimming: 5 bases; junction bases outside the gene matches: 11. The CDR3 has 15 residues. CDR3 in amino acids: CASSITGTEKETQYF. The CDR3 coding sequence is TGTGCCAGCAGCATTACCGGGACAGAGAAGGAGACCCAGTACTTC. The full variable domain, with the rest looked up from reference TRBV9 and TRBJ2-5, is DSGVTQTPKHLITATGQRVTLRCSPRSGDLSVYWYQQSLDQGLQFLIQYYNGEERAKGNILERFSAQQFPDLHSELNLSSLELGDSALYFCASSITGTEKETQYFGPGTRLLVL.

V gene TRBV7-2 combines with J gene TRBJ2-5; the match to TRBD2 covers 11 bases. After removal of 5 bases from V and 0 bases from J, the junction contained 11 bases not matched to a gene. The germline gives CDR1 SGHTA, CDR2 FQGNSA. The CDR3 sequence is 18 residues long. CDR3 DNA sequence: TGTGCCAGCAGCCTGTCTAGCGGGAGGCCCCCGTACCAAGAGACCCAGTACTTC. It translates to CASSLSSGRPPYQETQYF. Variable domain in full (rest from reference TRBV7-2 and TRBJ2-5): GAGVSQSPSNKVTEKGKDVELRCDPISGHTALYWYRQSLGQGLEFLIYFQGNSAPDKSGLPSDRFSAERTGGSVSTLTIQRTQQEDSAVYLCASSLSSGRPPYQETQYFGPGTRLLVL.

The chain combines TRBV11-3 with TRBJ2-4, with 13 bases identical to TRBD2. J gave up 5 bases and V 5 bases, and 6 bases lay outside the gene matches. In germline, CDR1 is SGHNT, CDR2 YENEEA. This CDR3 region has 16 residues. The CDR3 sequence is CASSPWTSGRENIQYF. The CDR3 nucleotides are TGTGCCAGCAGCCCGTGGACTAGCGGGAGAGAAAACATTCAGTACTTC.

This chain links TRBV6-5 with TRBJ1-2; 7 bases agree with TRBD1. The CDR3 contains 13 residues. Germline V gives CDR1 MNHEY, CDR2 SVGAGI. The V segment lost 5 bases and the J segment 6 bases; nucleotides outside the gene matches: 6. The CDR3 protein is CASSRQGSDGYTF. The CDR3 DNA reads as TGTGCCAGCAGTAGACAGGGTTCGGATGGCTACACCTTC.

Here the CDR3 DNA reads TGCGCCAGCAGCTTGGGAGGGGGTCTTAACTATGGCTACACCTTC. It encodes CASSLGGGLNYGYTF. This chain links TRBV5-1 with TRBJ1-2, with D maybe TRBD1 (6 bases). Trimming took off 0 bases at V and 1 base at J, with 10 bases between the two ends. The germline gives CDR1 SGHRS, CDR2 YFSETQ. The CDR3 sequence is 15 residues long.

CDR3 nucleotide sequence: TGCGCCAGCGGGGGGGGGCTGGACAATCAGCCCCAGCATTTT. Residues: CASGGGLDNQPQHF. The chain couples TRBV5-1 to TRBJ1-5, with TRBD1 as a possible D gene (6 bases). The germline CDR1 and CDR2 sequences are SGHRS and YFSETQ. This CDR3 is built from 14 residues. V gave up 7 bases and J gave up 3 bases, with 14 bases separating them. Variable domain in full (rest from reference TRBV5-1 and TRBJ1-5): KAGVTQTPRYLIKTRGQQVTLSCSPISGHRSVSWYQQTPGQGLQFLFEYFSETQRNKGNFPGRFSGRQFSNSRSEMNVSTLELGDSALYLCASGGGLDNQPQHFGDGTRLSIL.